These 4 T cell receptor beta chains came from one sample sequenced in a study of monozygotic twins with inflammatory bowel disease. TCRdb reanalyzed the 5' RACE reads and collapses them to one entry per CDR3 protein, without DNA. Its table records a few hundred thousand distinct CDR3 sequences. The sample was blood. The receptors here all came from a human donor with ulcerative colitis or Crohn's disease, or a healthy co-twin of an affected twin (not recorded which).

The CDR3 loop is CASSSTGTGAYEQYF. The genes are TRBV7-8 and TRBJ2-7; absent DNA, TCRdb's TRBD1 call cannot be checked. The CDR3 consists of 15 residues. The V gene's germline CDR1 is SGHVS and CDR2 FQNEAQ.

This chain links TRBV20-1 with TRBJ2-1. The CDR3 contains 12 residues. Germline V gene data show CDR1 as DFQATT and CDR2 as SNEGSKA (reference sequence). The CDR3 loop is CSAWQGYNEQFF.

V gene TRBV30 combines with J gene TRBJ2-1. Germline values: CDR1 GTSNPN, CDR2 SVGIG (reference sequence). CDR3 length: 11 amino acids. The CDR3 sequence: CARAARNEQFF.

This sequence joins TRBV15 and TRBJ2-1; TCRdb indicates TRBD2, and absent DNA this call remains unverified. This CDR3 contains 16 residues. The V gene's germline CDR1 is LNHNV and CDR2 YYDKDF (reference sequence). This CDR3 is CATSRGGLAGNNEQFF. The variable domain in full, with the rest retrieved from reference TRBV15 and TRBJ2-1, is DAMVIQNPRYQVTQFGKPVTLSCSQTLNHNVMYWYQQKSSQAPKLLFHYYDKDFNNEADTPDNFQSRRPNTSFCFLDIRSPGLGDTAMYLCATSRGGLAGNNEQFFGPGTRLTVL.